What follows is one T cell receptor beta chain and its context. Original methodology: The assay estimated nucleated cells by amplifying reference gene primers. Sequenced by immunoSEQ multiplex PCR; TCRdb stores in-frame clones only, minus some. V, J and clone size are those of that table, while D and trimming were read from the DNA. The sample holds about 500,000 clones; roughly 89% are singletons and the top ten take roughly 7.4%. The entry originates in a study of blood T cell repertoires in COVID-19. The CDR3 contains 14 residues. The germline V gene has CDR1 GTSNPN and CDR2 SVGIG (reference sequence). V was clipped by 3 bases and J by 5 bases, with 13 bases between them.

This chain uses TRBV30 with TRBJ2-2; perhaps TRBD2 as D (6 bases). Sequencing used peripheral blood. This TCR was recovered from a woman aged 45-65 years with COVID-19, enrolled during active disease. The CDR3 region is CAWSGPGETGELFF. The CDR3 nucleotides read TGTGCCTGGAGCGGGCCGGGGGAAACCGGGGAGCTGTTTTTT.